These 14 T cell receptor beta chains came from one sample sequenced in a study of blood T cell repertoires in COVID-19. Measured with immunoSEQ multiplex PCR; TCRdb has only the in-frame clones, and not every one. The profile shows 200,000 to 250,000 clones, 65% to 90% of them singletons. The sequenced sample consisted of peripheral blood. The source of these receptors is a human donor in a cohort sampled during active COVID-19.

The genes are TRBV19 and TRBJ2-1; TRBD2 matches 8 bases. The V segment lost 4 bases and the J segment 6 bases; nucleotides outside the gene matches: 5. CDR3 length: 14 amino acids. The V gene's germline CDR1 is LNHDA and CDR2 SQIVND (reference sequence). In DNA form, the CDR3 reads TGTGCCAGTAGTACTCTAGCGGGCCCCAATGAGCAGTTCTTC. This translates into CASSTLAGPNEQFF.

The J gene is TRBJ2-7, the V gene TRBV4-2; D unclear. V was cut by 0 bases and J by 2 bases, with 8 bases left in between. In germline, CDR1 is LGHNA, CDR2 YNFKEQ. The CDR3 runs 14 residues. The CDR3 is CASSQDIPTYEQYF. CDR3 DNA sequence: TGTGCCAGCAGCCAAGACATCCCCACCTACGAGCAGTACTTC.

CDR3 loop: CATSRAVADYEQYF. The CDR3 nucleotides read TGTGCCACCAGCAGGGCGGTAGCGGACTACGAGCAGTACTTC. This sequence joins TRBV15 and TRBJ2-7; weak D call: TRBD2 (6 bases). The CDR3 has 14 amino acids. Per germline, CDR1 LNHNV and CDR2 YYDKDF (reference sequence). Trimming pared 3 bases from V and 3 bases from J, leaving 12 bases between.

V gene TRBV4-1 combines with J gene TRBJ1-6, with D unclear. CDR3 length equals 17 residues. Deletions cut 3 bases from V and 1 base from J, with 13 bases between. Per germline, CDR1 MGHRA and CDR2 YSYEKL. The CDR3 DNA reads as TGCGCCAGCAGCCATGGACTGCCCGGGTCCTATAATTCACCCCTCCACTTT. It codes for CASSHGLPGSYNSPLHF.

The V call is TRBV30, the J call TRBJ2-7; D is unresolved. The V gene lost 3 bases and the J gene lost 6 bases, with 9 bases spanning the gap. CDR1 is GTSNPN, CDR2 SVGIG, per germline (reference sequence). This CDR3 contains 11 residues. CDR3 nucleotide sequence: TGTGCCTGGAGGGCGGTGGGCGAGCAGTACTTC. Translation gives CAWRAVGEQYF. Full variable domain (remainder filled in from reference TRBV30 and TRBJ2-7): SQTIHQWPATLVQPVGSPLSLECTVEGTSNPNLYWYRQAAGRGLQLLFYSVGIGQISSEVPQNLSASRPQDRQFILSSKKLLLSDSGFYLCAWRAVGEQYFGPGTRLTVT.

The chain combines TRBV14 with TRBJ2-7, with TRBD2 as a possible D gene (6 bases). The CDR3 has 14 amino acids. V was clipped by 4 bases and J by 2 bases, with 12 bases between them. Germline V gives CDR1 SGHDN, CDR2 FVKESK. CDR3 in amino acids: CASSRGGFTYEQYF. CDR3 in DNA: TGTGCCAGCAGCCGCGGAGGGTTCACCTACGAGCAGTACTTC.

V gene TRBV28 combines with J gene TRBJ1-4; 7 bases are a match to TRBD1. Germline-derived CDR1 and CDR2 are MDHEN and SYDVKM. The CDR3 contains 14 residues. With V trimmed by 6 bases and J by 5 bases, 6 bases remained unmatched. The CDR3 spells CASRLGQLNEKLFF. CDR3 bases: TGTGCCAGCAGGTTGGGACAGTTAAATGAAAAACTGTTTTTT.

V and J are TRBV2 and TRBJ2-2; D is possibly TRBD2 (6 bases). Germline CDR1 and CDR2: SNHLY and FYNNEI. The CDR3 contains 14 residues. V lost 5 bases and J lost 6, with 13 bases in between. For the CDR3, the DNA is TGTGCCAGCAGTCGACTAGGCCTGGCCGGGGAGCTGTTTTTT. Translating it yields CASSRLGLAGELFF.

The chain links TRBV3-1 (or the pseudogene TRBV3-2) to TRBJ1-1; the match to TRBD1 covers 8 bases. CDR1 LGHDT and CDR2 YNNKEL come from the germline V gene (reference sequence). V was pared by 4 bases and J by 5 bases, with 9 bases of the junction left unmatched. The CDR3 runs to 15 residues. CDR3 bases: TGTGCCAGCAGCCCCTATCGACAGGGGCGGACTGAAGCTTTCTTT. Residues: CASSPYRQGRTEAFF.

This clone has a single count. V is TRBV28 and J is TRBJ2-7; 8 positions agree with TRBD2. V shed 1 base, J shed 2 bases, and the junction held 1 base outside the gene matches. The CDR3 consists of 14 residues. CDR1 is MDHEN, CDR2 SYDVKM, per germline. CDR3 coding DNA: TGTGCCAGCAGTTTATCTAGCGGGCCCTACGAGCAGTACTTC. The encoded protein is CASSLSSGPYEQYF.

The gene calls are TRBV15 and TRBJ2-7; possible D gene TRBD1, 6 bases. This CDR3 spans 14 amino acids. The ends were cut back, 5 bases at V and 5 bases at J, with 16 bases in the middle. CDR1 and CDR2 (germline): LNHNV, YYDKDF (reference sequence). CDR3 protein: CATSPQGRDDEQYF. CDR3 sequence (DNA): TGTGCCACCAGCCCACAGGGAAGAGACGACGAGCAGTACTTC.

The chain combines TRBV7-2 with TRBJ2-7, with TRBD1 as a possible D gene (6 bases). V lost 5 bases, J lost 6 bases, and 20 bases lay in between. The CDR3 is made up of 15 amino acids. The germline V gene has CDR1 SGHTA and CDR2 FQGNSA. The CDR3 DNA sequence: TGTGCCAGCAGCGTCACACCTTTTACAGGGTCCGAGCAGTACTTC. It translates to CASSVTPFTGSEQYF.

This rearrangement joins TRBV7-9 to TRBJ1-1; 7 bases align to TRBD1. V was pared by 2 bases and J by 8 bases, with 11 bases of the junction left unmatched. This CDR3 region has 15 residues. Germline loops: CDR1 SEHNR, CDR2 FQNEAQ (reference sequence). The CDR3 sequence: CASSLTTNRDSEAFF. The CDR3 nucleotides read TGTGCCAGCAGCTTAACGACAAACCGGGACAGCGAAGCTTTCTTT.

This clone was counted a few times. The chain employs TRBV6-4 and TRBJ2-1; possible D gene TRBD1, 7 bases. The CDR3 is 15 amino acids. Trimming took 2 bases from V and 6 from J, leaving 14 bases between them. CDR1 MRHNA and CDR2 SNTAGT come from the germline V gene. Here the CDR3 reads CASSDAEGASNEQFF. The CDR3 DNA reads TGTGCCAGCAGTGACGCGGAGGGGGCGAGCAATGAGCAGTTCTTC.